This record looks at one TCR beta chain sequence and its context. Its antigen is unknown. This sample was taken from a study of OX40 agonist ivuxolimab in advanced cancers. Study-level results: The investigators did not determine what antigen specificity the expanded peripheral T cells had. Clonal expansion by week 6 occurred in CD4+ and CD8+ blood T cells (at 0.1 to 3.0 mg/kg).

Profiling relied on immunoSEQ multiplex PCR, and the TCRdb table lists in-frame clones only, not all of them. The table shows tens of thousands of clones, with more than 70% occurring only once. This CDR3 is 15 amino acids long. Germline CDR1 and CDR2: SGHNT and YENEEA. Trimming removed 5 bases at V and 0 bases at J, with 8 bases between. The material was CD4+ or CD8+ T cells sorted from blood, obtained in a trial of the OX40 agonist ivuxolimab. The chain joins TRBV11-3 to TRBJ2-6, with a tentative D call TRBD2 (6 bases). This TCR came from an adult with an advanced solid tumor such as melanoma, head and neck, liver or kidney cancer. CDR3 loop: CASSPGVSGANVLTF. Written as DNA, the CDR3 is TGTGCCAGCAGCCCGGGGGTCTCTGGGGCCAACGTCCTGACTTTC.